The TCR beta chain described here comes from a study of beta chain features in type 1 diabetes. The CDR3 contains 11 residues. Trimming took off 8 bases at V and 5 bases at J, with 10 bases between the two ends. The germline gives CDR1 MNHEY, CDR2 SMNVEV (reference sequence). This clone occurred a few times. Its antigen is as yet unknown. Regarding the study as a whole: More deletions and fewer insertions at VDJ junctions were found in patients with type 1 diabetes. Any HLA-type effect on TCRB rearrangement remained unresolved here.

cDNA synthesis used the whole RNA isolate, giving expressed TCRB sequences. It was found that naive, central memory and regulatory T cell samples averaged around 3.6 million reads. Sequencing was performed with immunoSEQ multiplex PCR; in TCRdb, only in-frame clones are kept and a portion is missing. This table has 900,000 or so clones, about 17% appearing once. The sequencing sample was made of naive CD4+ T cells from blood. The chain joins TRBV27 to TRBJ2-7; possibly TRBD2 for D (6 bases). This TCR was recovered from a woman between 18 and 29 years old in good health. The CDR3: CASGDSDEQYF. DNA of the CDR3: TGTGCCAGCGGGGACTCGGACGAGCAGTACTTC.